The clone carrying this T cell receptor beta chain came up many times. Its antigen is unknown. Autoimmune disease history or systemic immunosuppression excluded patients. Sampling times: baseline, cycle 4 day 1, cycle 7 day 1. Repertoires were generated with immunoSEQ multiplex PCR, while TCRdb's copy carries only in-frame clones and drops some. Here the sample spans 70,000 to 80,000 clones, approximately 89% being singletons. From germline, CDR1 is ENHRY and CDR2 SYGVKD. The CDR3 totals 14 residues. V dropped 6 bases and J dropped 6; count of bases not matched to a gene: 5. This record comes from a study of OX40 agonist ivuxolimab in advanced cancers. Study-level information: Partial responses occurred in three patients (one hepatocellular carcinoma, two cutaneous melanoma). Overall study findings and caveats: Also showing low normalized T-cell clonal expansion were some of the nonresponders.

The sequences come from CD4+ or CD8+ T cells sorted from blood, collected in a trial of the OX40 agonist ivuxolimab. The sequence was collected from an adult with an advanced solid tumor such as melanoma, head and neck, liver or kidney cancer. The rearrangement links TRBV10-3 to TRBJ2-2, with TRBD1 matching 9 bases. CDR3 region: CAIRGQGKAGELFF. CDR3 DNA: TGTGCCATCAGGGGACAGGGAAAGGCCGGGGAGCTGTTTTTT.